The text below deals with one TCR beta chain. In germline, CDR1 is SGHTA, CDR2 FQGNSA. V was shortened by 5 bases and J by 3 bases, with 16 bases between the two germline ends. The CDR3 sequence is 15 residues long. The data are from a study of patients and donors after allogeneic stem cell transplantation. TCRdb re-called the RT-PCR reads through MiXCR, storing one row per CDR3 protein. The sample carries around 160,000 distinct CDR3 sequences, around 28% recorded once. The sequence came from a human donor who was either an allogeneic HSCT recipient or a stem cell or donor lymphocyte infusion donor (not recorded which). It is not recorded whose cells these are; they may come from a transplant donor. What was sequenced was blood, either unsorted or a sorted T cell fraction (not recorded which). The chain joins TRBV7-2 to TRBJ2-5; D tentatively fits TRBD1 or TRBD2 (5 bases each). The CDR3 loop is CASSPRDPPKETQYF. The CDR3 bases are TGTGCCAGCAGCCCCCGGGACCCCCCCAAAGAGACCCAGTACTTC.